The 16 T cell receptor beta chains in this list originate from one sample, sequenced in a study of Ad26.COV2.S vaccination and SARS-CoV-2 variants. Treatment here: around 19 received Ad26.COV2.S at low or high dose, single or two shots; several received placebo; per-sample allocation not given. Each sample was drawn 63 days after the first injection (of vaccine or placebo). Measured with immunoSEQ multiplex PCR; TCRdb has only the in-frame clones, and not every one. The sample lists 300,000 to 400,000 clones; 88% were seen once. The sample in question was peripheral blood, obtained in a trial of Ad26.COV2.S vaccine versus placebo. These receptors originate from a person aged 18 to 59 who received the Ad26.COV2.S COVID-19 vaccine or a placebo.

The genes are TRBV6-1 and TRBJ1-6; 12 bases align to TRBD1. CDR3 length: 19 residues. Looked up from germline, CDR1 is MNHNS and CDR2 is SASEGT. The trim removed 4 bases at V and 5 bases at J, leaving 12 bases unmatched. CDR3 residues: CASSALGGQGALHNSPLHF. CDR3 nucleotides: TGTGCCAGCAGTGCCCTGGGGGGACAGGGGGCGCTTCATAATTCACCCCTCCACTTT.

The chain has TRBV5-1 and TRBJ1-1; D not certain. Germline CDR1 is SGHRS and CDR2 is YFSETQ. Deletions cut 6 bases from V and 0 bases from J, with 15 bases between. This CDR3 region has 15 residues. The CDR3 loop reads CASKVRRVMNTEAFF. CDR3 bases: TGCGCCAGCAAAGTTCGAAGGGTCATGAACACTGAAGCTTTCTTT.

The V and J genes are TRBV7-2 and TRBJ2-2, with a possible D match to TRBD2 (7 bases). Trimming cost V 5 bases and J 3 bases, with 13 bases left between them. The CDR3 is made up of 15 amino acids. Germline CDR1 reads SGHTA; CDR2 reads FQGNSA. The CDR3 protein is CASSPGGRDTGELFF. In DNA form, the CDR3 reads TGTGCCAGCAGCCCGGGGGGCCGGGACACCGGGGAGCTGTTTTTT.

This chain uses TRBV9 with TRBJ2-1; D not certain. The CDR3 runs to 12 residues. The ends were cut back, 0 bases at V and 4 bases at J, with 2 bases in the middle. Germline CDR1 is SGDLS and CDR2 is YYNGEE. The CDR3, as DNA: TGTGCCAGCAGCGTAGAATACAATGAGCAGTTCTTC. This gives the protein CASSVEYNEQFF.

This sequence joins TRBV7-7 and TRBJ2-1, with 8 positions matching TRBD1. Germline V gene lookup returns CDR1 SSHAT and CDR2 FNYEAQ (reference sequence). This CDR3 is 16 amino acids long. J was trimmed by 1 base and V by 5 bases; bases with no gene match: 7. CDR3 coding DNA: TGTGCCAGCAGCAAATCGAACAGGGGGTCCTACAATGAGCAGTTCTTC. As protein: CASSKSNRGSYNEQFF. The full variable domain, with the rest looked up from reference TRBV7-7 and TRBJ2-1, is GAGVSQSPRYKVTKRGQDVTLRCDPISSHATLYWYQQALGQGPEFLTYFNYEAQPDKSGLPSDRFSAERPEGSISTLTIQRTEQRDSAMYRCASSKSNRGSYNEQFFGPGTRLTVL.

The chain couples TRBV7-2 to TRBJ1-2, with D maybe TRBD1 (6 bases). CDR3 length equals 14 residues. V lost 3 bases, J lost 4 bases, and 12 bases lay in between. Per germline, CDR1 SGHTA and CDR2 FQGNSA. The CDR3 spells CASSLGTPLYGYTF. In nucleotides, the CDR3 is TGTGCCAGCAGCTTGGGGACACCGCTCTATGGCTACACCTTC. The entire variable domain, with the rest obtained from reference TRBV7-2 and TRBJ1-2, is as follows: GAGVSQSPSNKVTEKGKDVELRCDPISGHTALYWYRQSLGQGLEFLIYFQGNSAPDKSGLPSDRFSAERTGGSVSTLTIQRTQQEDSAVYLCASSLGTPLYGYTFGSGTRLTVV.

The rearrangement links TRBV2 to TRBJ2-5; D may be TRBD1 (5 bases). Looked up from germline, CDR1 is SNHLY and CDR2 is FYNNEI. The CDR3 runs 13 residues. V gave up 4 bases and J gave up 4 bases, with 10 bases separating them. The CDR3 is CASSGTRIETQYF. CDR3 DNA: TGTGCCAGCAGTGGGACACGGATAGAGACCCAGTACTTC. Full variable domain (rest looked up from reference TRBV2 and TRBJ2-5): EPEVTQTPSHQVTQMGQEVILRCVPISNHLYFYWYRQILGQKVEFLVSFYNNEISEKSEIFDDQFSVERPDGSNFTLKIRSTKLEDSAMYFCASSGTRIETQYFGPGTRLLVL.

This chain joins TRBV7-9 and TRBJ2-7; D possibly corresponds to TRBD1 (6 bases). The CDR3 has 14 amino acids. From germline, CDR1 is SEHNR and CDR2 FQNEAQ (reference sequence). Trimming removed 2 bases at V and 2 bases at J, with 10 bases between. The CDR3 region is CASSLSGDPYEQYF. CDR3 coding DNA: TGTGCCAGCAGCTTATCAGGGGATCCCTACGAGCAGTACTTC.

The chain employs TRBV7-8 and TRBJ1-2, with D hard to call. The V gene's germline CDR1 is SGHVS and CDR2 FQNEAQ. This CDR3 has 14 residues. The V end lost 3 bases, the J end lost 4 bases, and 12 bases lay between the germline ends. Written as DNA, the CDR3 is TGTGCCAGCAGCTTTGGACTTTGGGCCTATGGCTACACCTTC. Translation: CASSFGLWAYGYTF.

This chain joins TRBV28 and TRBJ1-2; TRBD1 might be the D (6 bases). Trimming cost V 1 base and J 6 bases, with 12 bases left between them. CDR1 is MDHEN, CDR2 SYDVKM, per germline. This CDR3 spans 14 amino acids. Here the CDR3 reads CASSLSQGLDGYTF. The CDR3 coding sequence is TGTGCCAGCAGTTTATCACAGGGACTCGATGGCTACACCTTC.

The genes are TRBV24-1 and TRBJ2-7; no definite D call. CDR1 and CDR2 (germline): KGHDR, SFDVKD. V was clipped by 12 bases and J by 0 bases, with 17 bases between them. The CDR3 runs to 14 residues. The CDR3, as DNA: TGTGCCCCCTGTTGTTACCGTAACTCCTACGAGCAGTACTTC. Translated: CAPCCYRNSYEQYF.

The chain employs TRBV5-4 and TRBJ2-3; no reliable D call. Germline CDR1 SGHNT, CDR2 YYREEE (reference sequence). V was clipped by 5 bases and J by 0 bases, with 19 bases between them. The CDR3 totals 17 residues. CDR3 sequence (DNA): TGTGCCAGCAGATTGACCCAAATTACTCCTAGCACAGATACGCAGTATTTT. Translated, it gives CASRLTQITPSTDTQYF.

CDR3 amino acids: CASSYLIGAGELFF. DNA of the CDR3: TGTGCCAGCAGCTATCTTATCGGGGCCGGGGAGCTGTTTTTT. V and J are TRBV14 and TRBJ2-2; tentative D call: TRBD2 (5 bases). The germline V gene encodes CDR1 SGHDN and CDR2 FVKESK. Trimming shortened V by 5 bases and J by 6 bases, and 13 bases separated the two germline ends. The CDR3 runs 14 residues.

CDR3 nucleotides: TGTGCCAGTAGTATAGCGGGAGGGGGAGAGACCCAGTACTTC. Translated, it gives CASSIAGGGETQYF. V usage is TRBV19 and J usage is TRBJ2-5; TRBD2 matches 8 bases. The CDR3 has 14 amino acids. CDR1 is LNHDA, CDR2 SQIVND, per germline (reference sequence). Losses at the gene ends were 1 base for V and 4 bases for J; bases not matched to a gene: 2.

J is TRBJ2-1 and V is TRBV2, with a possible D match to TRBD1 (5 bases). CDR1 SNHLY and CDR2 FYNNEI come from the germline V gene. The CDR3 length is 12 residues. V gave up 9 bases and J gave up 8 bases, with 14 bases separating them. CDR3 sequence reads: CASLRVPHEQFF. CDR3 coding DNA: TGTGCCAGTCTCAGGGTACCCCATGAGCAGTTCTTC.

The chain employs TRBV7-3 and TRBJ2-1; 12 bases match TRBD2. J gave up 8 bases and V 1 base, and 3 bases lay outside the gene matches. CDR3 size: 15 residues. Germline loops: CDR1 SGHTA, CDR2 FQGTGA. In DNA form, the CDR3 reads TGTGCCAGCAGCTTAAGACTAGCGGGAGTCCATGAGCAGTTCTTC. It codes for CASSLRLAGVHEQFF.